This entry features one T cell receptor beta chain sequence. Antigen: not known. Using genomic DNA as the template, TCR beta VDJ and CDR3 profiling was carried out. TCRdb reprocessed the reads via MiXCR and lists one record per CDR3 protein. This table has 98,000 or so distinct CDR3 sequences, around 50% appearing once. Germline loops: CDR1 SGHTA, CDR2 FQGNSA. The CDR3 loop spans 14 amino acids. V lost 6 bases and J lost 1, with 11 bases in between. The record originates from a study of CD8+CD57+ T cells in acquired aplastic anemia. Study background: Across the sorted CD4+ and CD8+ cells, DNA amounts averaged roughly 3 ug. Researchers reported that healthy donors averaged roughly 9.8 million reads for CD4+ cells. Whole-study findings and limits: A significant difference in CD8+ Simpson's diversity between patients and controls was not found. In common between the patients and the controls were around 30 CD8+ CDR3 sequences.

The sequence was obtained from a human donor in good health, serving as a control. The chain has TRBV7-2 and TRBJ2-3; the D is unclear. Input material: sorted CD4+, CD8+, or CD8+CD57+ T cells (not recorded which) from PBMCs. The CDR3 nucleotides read TGTGCCAGCAGATCGGGTCGGGGCACAGATACGCAGTATTTT. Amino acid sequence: CASRSGRGTDTQYF. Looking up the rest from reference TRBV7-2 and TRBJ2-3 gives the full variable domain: GAGVSQSPSNKVTEKGKDVELRCDPISGHTALYWYRQSLGQGLEFLIYFQGNSAPDKSGLPSDRFSAERTGGSVSTLTIQRTQQEDSAVYLCASRSGRGTDTQYFGPGTRLTVL.